A single sample is the source of the 22 T cell receptor beta chains below, sequenced in a study of blood T cell repertoires in COVID-19. The table came from immunoSEQ multiplex PCR; TCRdb's copy has only in-frame clones and leaves some out. This sample carries a few hundred thousand clones, 87% of them seen once, and the ten largest clones take about 2.2%. Specimen: peripheral blood. Source of these receptors: a woman between 50 and 59 years old who had recovered from COVID-19.

This clone was seen only once. The chain couples TRBV6-5 to TRBJ1-1; TRBD1 is a possible D gene (5 bases). This CDR3 is built from 15 residues. V was cut by 5 bases and J by 6 bases, with 19 bases left in between. Germline loops: CDR1 MNHEY, CDR2 SVGAGI. CDR3 sequence reads: CASSLLRTFSPEAFF. DNA for the CDR3: TGTGCCAGCAGTCTTCTCCGGACATTCTCACCTGAAGCTTTCTTT.

The chain recombines TRBV6-5 with TRBJ1-5; D may be TRBD1 (6 bases). CDR1 is MNHEY, CDR2 SVGAGI, per germline. The CDR3 has 14 amino acids. The germline V and J ends were trimmed by 9 bases and 0 bases, with 12 bases remaining between them. This CDR3 is CASQWTASNQPQHF. As DNA, the CDR3 is TGTGCCAGTCAGTGGACAGCTAGCAATCAGCCCCAGCATTTT.

The V and J genes are TRBV30 and TRBJ1-1; tentatively, D is TRBD1 (5 bases). Germline CDR1 reads GTSNPN; CDR2 reads SVGIG (reference sequence). V was trimmed by 7 bases and J by 1 base, leaving 16 bases between them. This CDR3 is built from 14 residues. The CDR3 is CASHRLTGNTEAFF. Here the CDR3 DNA reads TGTGCCTCCCACCGGCTTACAGGGAACACTGAAGCTTTCTTT.

The chain carries TRBV4-3 and TRBJ2-7; tentatively, D is TRBD2 (6 bases). The CDR3 length is 14 residues. Trimming left V 1 base short and J 3 bases short, with 10 bases between. CDR1 is LGHNA and CDR2 is YSLEER in the germline V gene. Written as DNA, the CDR3 is TGCGCCAGCAGCCAAGGAACGGGGGTCTACGAGCAGTACTTC. Translating it yields CASSQGTGVYEQYF.

The genes are TRBV4-1 and TRBJ2-7; 9 bases are a match to TRBD1. The V gene's germline CDR1 is MGHRA and CDR2 YSYEKL. The CDR3 runs 15 residues. The V segment lost 4 bases and the J segment 5 bases; nucleotides outside the gene matches: 9. The CDR3 nucleotides are TGCGCCAGCAGCCTTACACAGGGGGCTGGGGACGAGCAGTACTTC. Protein: CASSLTQGAGDEQYF.

This chain uses TRBV7-2 with TRBJ2-2, with 7 bases aligning to TRBD2. V was pared by 5 bases and J by 1 base, with 16 bases of the junction left unmatched. CDR1 and CDR2 (germline): SGHTA, FQGNSA. The CDR3 contains 19 residues. The CDR3 here is CASSPPRGVTTKNTGELFF. The CDR3 bases are TGTGCCAGCAGCCCCCCCCGGGGGGTGACAACCAAGAACACCGGGGAGCTGTTTTTT.

This clone came up once. J is TRBJ2-4 and V is TRBV25-1, with D hard to call. Germline-derived CDR1 and CDR2 are MGHDK and SYGVNS. V was trimmed by 1 base and J by 3 bases, leaving 7 bases between them. This CDR3 is built from 14 residues. CDR3 coding DNA: TGTGCCAGCAGTGAATCTCGAGGCAAAAACATTCAGTACTTC. Amino acid sequence: CASSESRGKNIQYF.

The sample holds a few counts of this clone. This chain connects TRBV7-9 to TRBJ2-2, with 8 bases lining up with TRBD1. J was trimmed by 1 base and V by 10 bases; bases with no gene match: 2. This CDR3 has 13 amino acids. Germline CDR1 is SEHNR and CDR2 is FQNEAQ (reference sequence). In nucleotides, the CDR3 is TGTGCCACCGGGACAGGGAACACCGGGGAGCTGTTTTTT. This encodes CATGTGNTGELFF.

V gene TRBV11-1 combines with J gene TRBJ2-7; D might be TRBD2 (5 bases). Germline CDR1 and CDR2: SGHAT and FQDESV (reference sequence). V was shortened by 6 bases and J by 4 bases, with 16 bases between the two germline ends. This CDR3 contains 14 residues. CDR3 protein: CASSPRTGLYEQYF. CDR3 nucleotide sequence: TGTGCCAGCAGTCCCCGGACGGGATTATACGAGCAGTACTTC.

The chain uses TRBV7-9 and TRBJ1-5; possibly TRBD1 for D (5 bases). V lost 4 bases, J lost 3 bases, and 10 bases lay in between. This CDR3 is built from 14 residues. Looked up from germline, CDR1 is SEHNR and CDR2 is FQNEAQ (reference sequence). The CDR3 sequence: CASSSPGLNQPQHF. Here the CDR3 DNA reads TGTGCCAGCAGCTCCCCAGGGCTCAATCAGCCCCAGCATTTT.

The V gene is TRBV4-3, the J gene TRBJ1-3; D remains unclear. Trimming cost V 1 base and J 10 bases, with 8 bases left between them. The CDR3 has 12 amino acids. From germline, CDR1 is LGHNA and CDR2 YSLEER. The DNA for the CDR3 is TGCGCCAGCAGCCAAGCCCCACAAACCATATATTTT. As protein: CASSQAPQTIYF.

J is TRBJ2-3 and V is TRBV10-3, with a tentative D call TRBD2 (6 bases). Germline V lookup: CDR1 ENHRY, CDR2 SYGVKD. V was clipped by 6 bases and J by 0 bases, with 19 bases between them. CDR3 length: 17 residues. The CDR3 DNA reads TGTGCCATCAGGGCGGGTGGAGGGGCAGCTAGCACAGATACGCAGTATTTT. Protein sequence: CAIRAGGGAASTDTQYF.

The V gene is TRBV28, the J gene TRBJ1-1; D gene ambiguous. The CDR3 extends over 17 amino acids. Germline lookup yields CDR1 MDHEN and CDR2 SYDVKM. Trimming left V 1 base short and J 0 bases short, with 15 bases between. DNA of the CDR3: TGTGCCAGCAGTTTATCTGCAGGAGGTCTCATGAACACTGAAGCTTTCTTT. It specifies CASSLSAGGLMNTEAFF. Variable domain in full (rest from reference TRBV28 and TRBJ1-1): DVKVTQSSRYLVKRTGEKVFLECVQDMDHENMFWYRQDPGLGLRLIYFSYDVKMKEKGDIPEGYSVSREKKERFSLILESASTNQTSMYLCASSLSAGGLMNTEAFFGQGTRLTVV.

The chain recombines TRBV30 with TRBJ2-2, with D perhaps matching TRBD2 (6 bases). CDR1 is GTSNPN, CDR2 SVGIG, per germline (reference sequence). The length of the CDR3 is 16 residues. Trimming stripped 3 bases from V and 8 bases from J, with 22 bases between. CDR3 amino acids: CAWRGSLANRGGELFF. Here the CDR3 DNA reads TGTGCCTGGAGAGGTAGTCTAGCGAACCGAGGGGGGGAGCTGTTTTTT.

The chain recombines TRBV19 with TRBJ2-7, with 9 bases lining up with TRBD2. Germline CDR1 and CDR2: LNHDA and SQIVND (reference sequence). The CDR3 sequence is 13 residues long. V lost 4 bases to trimming and J lost 3 bases; unmatched junction nucleotides: 1. CDR3 region: CASSSGRVYEQYF. As DNA, the CDR3 is TGTGCCAGTAGTAGCGGGAGGGTCTACGAGCAGTACTTC.

The gene calls are TRBV7-2 and TRBJ2-7; 15 positions agree with TRBD2. J gave up 1 base and V 5 bases, and 9 bases lay outside the gene matches. Germline lookup yields CDR1 SGHTA and CDR2 FQGNSA. This CDR3 region has 18 residues. The CDR3 DNA reads as TGTGCCAGCAGCCGCCGGACTAGCGGGAGGGTGGCGTCCTACGAGCAGTACTTC. This encodes CASSRRTSGRVASYEQYF.

The J gene is TRBJ1-2, the V gene TRBV7-2; no clear D. This CDR3 spans 14 amino acids. The V gene lost 3 bases and the J gene lost 2 bases, with 10 bases spanning the gap. Germline lookup yields CDR1 SGHTA and CDR2 FQGNSA. This chain's CDR3 is CASSFEGGNYGYTF. DNA of the CDR3: TGTGCCAGCAGCTTCGAAGGAGGGAACTATGGCTACACCTTC.

J is TRBJ1-2 and V is TRBV10-2; the D gene is possibly TRBD1 (5 bases). The germline V and J ends were trimmed by 8 bases and 8 bases, with 15 bases remaining between them. Germline CDR1 reads WSHSY; CDR2 reads SAAADI. The CDR3 is 12 residues long. CDR3 amino acids: CASSPGLDGYTF. Written as DNA, the CDR3 is TGCGCCAGCTCCCCGGGACTTGACGGCTACACCTTC.

The sample holds a few counts of this clone. The CDR3 protein is CASSDWTSSYNEQFF. The CDR3 coding sequence is TGTGCCAGCAGTGATTGGACTAGCTCCTACAATGAGCAGTTCTTC. The J gene is TRBJ2-1, the V gene TRBV25-1; 7 positions agree with TRBD2. The CDR3 consists of 15 residues. V was pared by 3 bases and J by 0 bases, with 2 bases of the junction left unmatched. Germline assignment: CDR1 MGHDK and CDR2 SYGVNS.

This chain connects TRBV3-1 (or the pseudogene TRBV3-2) to TRBJ2-5; 13 bases agree with TRBD2. Germline V gene lookup returns CDR1 LGHDT and CDR2 YNNKEL (reference sequence). The CDR3 consists of 12 residues. The junction had 2 bases not matched to a gene; V was cut back by 4 bases and J by 12 bases. In nucleotides, the CDR3 is TGTGCCAGCAGCCCCGGGACTAGCGGGGAGTACTTC. Protein product: CASSPGTSGEYF.

The CDR3 spells CASSVDSPGVQAFYGYTF. CDR3 in DNA: TGTGCCAGCAGCGTAGATAGTCCGGGGGTACAGGCGTTCTATGGCTACACCTTC. The chain joins TRBV9 to TRBJ1-2; a possible D gene is TRBD1 (5 bases). Germline CDR1 is SGDLS and CDR2 is YYNGEE. V was cut by 0 bases and J by 4 bases, with 22 bases left in between. The CDR3 extends over 18 amino acids.

The chain uses TRBV3-1 (or the pseudogene TRBV3-2) and TRBJ2-5, with 8 nucleotides matching TRBD1. The CDR3 covers 14 residues. V lost 4 bases and J lost 4; bases outside the gene matches: 5. The V gene's germline CDR1 is LGHDT and CDR2 YNNKEL (reference sequence). CDR3 DNA: TGTGCCAGCAGCCCCCGGGACAGGACAGAGACCCAGTACTTC. Translating it yields CASSPRDRTETQYF.